The sequence of this T cell receptor (beta chain) was determined in a study of blood T cell repertoires in COVID-19 (dated by TCRdb to about 2020). For context, the study as a whole: The collaborator samples originated in the United States, Italy and Spain and spanned the acute and convalescent phases of COVID-19. The prospective study material was composed of cDNA or gDNA derived from T cells, B-cell-depleted T cells, or PBMCs. Subjects who had been exposed to COVID-19, were actively infected with it, or had recovered from it provided the deeply sampled blood TCRbeta repertoires that made up the dataset. The repertoires were released in a freely available public database meant as a resource for research on the immune response to SARS-CoV-2. Samples came from the ongoing ImmuneRACE study (first 160 participants) plus 1,254 subjects from 6 global collaborators. Nearly every sample came with metadata listing a de-identified subject ID, COVID-19 status, age in years and sex. HLA class I and class II types, where available, came from metadata supplied by the sample provider rather than from assay-based typing.

The full study reports these points: How much clinical and demographic metadata was included differed by source and by participant, and the metadata was provided uncurated.

Details on this clone: Its cognate antigen has yet to be identified. No much larger clone exists at a distance of one base, and base qualities are not known.

Enrolling through a virtual design, the prospective study's participants ranged in age from roughly 18 to 100 years and lived across some 22 United States geographic areas. To assign participants to cohorts, the prospective study relied on clinical history that participants themselves reported in a screening survey and a study questionnaire. Exposed participants were defined as having been in contact with someone with a PCR-confirmed or clinician-diagnosed COVID-19 case within 2 weeks of study entry. In the prospective study, mobile phlebotomists collected whole blood, serum and a nasopharyngeal or oropharyngeal swab from each participant. Over an approximately two-month period, participants in the prospective study had the option of providing additional blood draws and questionnaires. Before DNA extraction, prospective study blood samples were shipped either frozen or at room temperature. TCRbeta CDR3 regions were amplified from genomic DNA using the immunoSEQ Assay, a bias-controlled multiplex PCR. For the original study's pipeline: The number of nucleated cells in each sample was estimated from the amplification of reference gene primers within the assay. To quantify the absolute abundance of each unique TCRbeta CDR3 rearrangement, sequence reads were collapsed and filtered. For each sample, productive Simpson clonality was calculated as the square root of Simpson's diversity index across productive rearrangements. In its TCRdb copy, this immuneACCESS table keeps in-frame sequences only and misses some clones. Where compared with another copy, unresolved V genes explain less than half of these, and the others have no known cause. That table furnishes V, J and clone size, whereas the DNA furnished D and trimming. The sample table records about 140,000 clones; about 80% of these occur just once. The ten largest clones capture 1.5% to 2% of the sample.

The CDR3, cysteine through phenylalanine, is 13 amino acids long. Only the CDR3 part of the read is kept: 39 bases, read in frame from the first base. V loses 6 bases at its end and J loses 14 bases; junction bases beyond the gene matches: 10. From the germline V gene (reference sequence), CDR1 is MNHNY and CDR2 is SVGAGI. Sequencing was done on a sample of PBMCs or T cells enriched from blood (not recorded which). This receptor was obtained from a woman between 18 and 30 years old who had been exposed to COVID-19. The V gene is TRBV6-6 and the J gene is TRBJ2-1; 10 central bases correspond to TRBD2. The DNA reads as follows: TGTGCCAGCAGCCCAAGCGGGAGGGTCTCAGAGTTCTTC. This is translated as CASSPSGRVSEFF.